This T cell receptor (beta chain) was captured by sequencing in a study of cytomegalovirus exposure and HLA in healthy donors. This clone was detected once. V dropped 7 bases and J dropped 4 bases, with 16 bases sitting between them. Germline-derived CDR1 and CDR2 are SGHAT and FQNNGV. The CDR3 loop spans 14 amino acids. PCR employed 60 Vbeta and 13 Jbeta primers. TCRdb's table, derived via immunoSEQ multiplex PCR, lists solely in-frame clones and lacks some. Altogether roughly 89,000 clones are present, about 84% being singletons, with the ten largest covering around 2%. The V gene is TRBV11-2, the J gene TRBJ1-1; D unresolved. Sample: PBMCs. This clonotype was sampled from a man younger than 35 in good health and CMV-seronegative. The CDR3 region has the DNA TGTGCCAGCACCGTGAACGGGATTCCCACTGAAGCTTTCTTT. Its translation is CASTVNGIPTEAFF.